Below, one TCR beta chain is given with its context. This clonotype was seen many times. Its antigen specificity is not known. No much larger clone exists at a distance of one base, and base qualities are not known. The source of the sample is a study of T cells after yellow fever vaccination (dated by TCRdb to between 2017 and 2020). As for the study more broadly: The SMART-Seq v4 Ultra Low Input RNA kit was used to prepare libraries from fractions with low cell numbers. To track T-cell clones before and after primary and booster YFV17D yellow fever vaccination, bulk TCR alpha and beta repertoires were sequenced longitudinally. Two healthy male donors made up the cohort, one aged 18 to 30 years and the other aged 30 to 40 years. Blood samples were taken at several timepoints before and after primary and secondary immunization, and bulk PBMC replicates and cell subsets were isolated.

The germline V gene (reference sequence) yields SEHNR for CDR1 and FQNEAQ for CDR2. Compared with germline, V lacks 4 bases and J lacks 6 bases; bases without a gene match: 8. The cysteine opens and the phenylalanine closes a CDR3 of 15 amino acids. Just CDR3 DNA is preserved here, 45 bases in frame from base 1. Sequencing instrument: Illumina NovaSeq 6000. Synthesis of TCR cDNA relied on 5'RACE template switching, a step that introduced a universal primer site along with unique molecular identifiers. cDNA synthesis was primed from both the TCR alpha and TCR beta constant segments. Library amplification used two PCR steps, and the second PCR step added sample barcodes and sequencing adapters. Sequencing of libraries was performed on Illumina HiSeq 2500 (2x100 bp) or NovaSeq (2x150 bp). The original pipeline was this. Demultiplexing of reads and collapsing into UMI consensus sequences were performed with MIGEC, and V(D)J alignment was carried out with MiXCR. Vaccine-responding clonotypes were identified with edgeR using replicate PBMC samples, with FDR below 0.01 and a log2 fold change above 5 up to day 15 being required. CD4 or CD8 identity was assigned to each bulk clonotype according to whether the clonotype was present at higher abundance in the sequenced CD4 repertoire or the sequenced CD8 repertoire. TCRdb's own reprocessing of the public reads used fastp at Q25 and MiXCR and kept productive beta chains. Each CDR3 protein appears once, grouped with its most common genes and DNA. It is TCRdb's table, rather than the study itself, that gives the V and J calls and clone size. The sample table shows about 350,000 distinct CDR3 sequences, and over 4% are seen once. About 22% of the sample goes to the ten largest clones.

Overall study outcomes, separate from this receptor: Most clones expanded after primary vaccination were re-detected after the booster (96% of CD4 and roughly 85% of CD8), suggesting broad memory maintenance. Compared with the primary T-cell response, the secondary T-cell response was faster but weaker, reaching its peak on day 5 rather than on day 15. Computational filtering was needed because FACS-sorted repertoires could contain abundant contaminating clonotypes from the bulk population. The study included only a couple of donors, which limits how far the findings can be generalized. A small fraction of clonotypes appeared in both the CD4 and CD8 compartments, likely as a result of convergent recombination.

The sample's treatment or condition label, decoded: live attenuated yellow fever vaccine strain. At each blood-draw timepoint, two biological replicates of bulk PBMCs were collected. PBMCs were isolated from peripheral blood using a standard Ficoll-Paque protocol. TriZol was used to extract RNA from bulk PBMCs, from CD4 and CD8 fractions, and from dextramer-positive and dextramer-negative fractions. This sequence was found in a man aged 18-30 years who received the YFV17D yellow fever vaccine. The sequencing used PBMCs, collected 5 days after the yellow fever booster vaccination. The rearranged segments are TRBV7-9 and TRBJ1-1; the junction holds 10 bases that match TRBD1. In nucleotide form, the sequence is TGTGCCAGCAGCTGGCCGGGACAGGGGATACCTGAAGCTTTCTTT. Its protein reads: CASSWPGQGIPEAFF. When the CDR3 is completed using the reference TRBV7-9 and TRBJ1-1 genes on either side, the full variable domain is DTGVSQNPRHKITKRGQNVTFRCDPISEHNRLYWYRQTLGQGPEFLTYFQNEAQLEKSRLLSDRFSAERPKGSFSTLEIQRTEQGDSAMYLCASSWPGQGIPEAFFGQGTRLTVV.